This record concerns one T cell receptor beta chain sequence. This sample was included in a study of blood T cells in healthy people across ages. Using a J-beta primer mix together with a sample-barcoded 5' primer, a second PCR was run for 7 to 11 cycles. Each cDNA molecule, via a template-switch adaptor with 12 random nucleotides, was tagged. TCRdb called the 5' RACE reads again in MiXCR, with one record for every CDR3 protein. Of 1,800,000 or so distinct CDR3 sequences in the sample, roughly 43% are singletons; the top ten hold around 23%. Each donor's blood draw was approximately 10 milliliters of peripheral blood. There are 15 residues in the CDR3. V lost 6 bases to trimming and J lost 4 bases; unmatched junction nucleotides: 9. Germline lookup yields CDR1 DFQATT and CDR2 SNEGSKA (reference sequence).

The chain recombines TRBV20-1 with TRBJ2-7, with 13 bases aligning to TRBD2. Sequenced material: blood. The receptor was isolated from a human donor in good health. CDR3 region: CSARGTSGTIYEQYF. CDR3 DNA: TGCAGTGCAAGGGGGACTAGCGGGACGATATACGAGCAGTACTTC.